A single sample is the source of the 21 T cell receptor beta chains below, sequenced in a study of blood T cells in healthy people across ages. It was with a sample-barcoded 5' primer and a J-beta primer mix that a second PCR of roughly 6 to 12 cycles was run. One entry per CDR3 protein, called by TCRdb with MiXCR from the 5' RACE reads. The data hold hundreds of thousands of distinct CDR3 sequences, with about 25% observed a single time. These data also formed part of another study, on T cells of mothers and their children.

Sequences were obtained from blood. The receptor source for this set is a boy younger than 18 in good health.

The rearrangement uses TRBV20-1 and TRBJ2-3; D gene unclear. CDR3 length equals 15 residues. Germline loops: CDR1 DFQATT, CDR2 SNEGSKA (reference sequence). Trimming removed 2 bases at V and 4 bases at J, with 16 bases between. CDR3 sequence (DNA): TGCAGTGCTAGAATCGATCGCGAGGACGCAGATACGCAGTATTTT. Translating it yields CSARIDREDADTQYF.

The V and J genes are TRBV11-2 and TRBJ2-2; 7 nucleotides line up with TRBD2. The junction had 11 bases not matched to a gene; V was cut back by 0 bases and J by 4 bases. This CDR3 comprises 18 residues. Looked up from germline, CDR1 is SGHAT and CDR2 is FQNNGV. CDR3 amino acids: CASSLEAPGVAGTGELFF. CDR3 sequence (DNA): TGTGCCAGCAGCTTAGAAGCCCCCGGGGTAGCGGGCACCGGGGAGCTGTTTTTT.

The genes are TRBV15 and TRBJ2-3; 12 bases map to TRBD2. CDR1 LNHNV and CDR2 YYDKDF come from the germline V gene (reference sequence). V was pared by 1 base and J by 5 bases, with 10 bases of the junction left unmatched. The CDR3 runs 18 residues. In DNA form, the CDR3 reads TGTGCCACCAGCAGAGGGTCTAGCGGGAGGGCCATCGGAGATACGCAGTATTTT. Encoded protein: CATSRGSSGRAIGDTQYF.

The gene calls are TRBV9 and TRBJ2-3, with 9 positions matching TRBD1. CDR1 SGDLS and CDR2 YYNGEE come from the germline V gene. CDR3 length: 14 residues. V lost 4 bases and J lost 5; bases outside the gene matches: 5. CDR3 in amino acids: CASSIGTGRDTQYF. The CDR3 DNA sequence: TGTGCCAGCAGCATCGGGACAGGGCGAGATACGCAGTATTTT. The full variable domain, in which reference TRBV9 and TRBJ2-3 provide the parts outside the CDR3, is DSGVTQTPKHLITATGQRVTLRCSPRSGDLSVYWYQQSLDQGLQFLIQYYNGEERAKGNILERFSAQQFPDLHSELNLSSLELGDSALYFCASSIGTGRDTQYFGPGTRLTVL.

Here the CDR3 reads CASRGAAAQYF. DNA for the CDR3: TGTGCCAGCAGGGGGGCAGCGGCGCAGTATTTT. The V gene is TRBV27, the J gene TRBJ2-3; a weak D match, TRBD1 (6 bases). The CDR3 length is 11 residues. Germline-derived CDR1 and CDR2 are MNHEY and SMNVEV (reference sequence). V was shortened by 6 bases and J by 10 bases, with 11 bases between the two germline ends.

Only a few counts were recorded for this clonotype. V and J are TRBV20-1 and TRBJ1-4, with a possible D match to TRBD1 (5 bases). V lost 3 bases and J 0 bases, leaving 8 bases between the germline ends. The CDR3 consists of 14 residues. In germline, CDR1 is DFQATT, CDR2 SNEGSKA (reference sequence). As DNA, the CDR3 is TGCAGTGCTAGCGGGGACGCAACTAATGAAAAACTGTTTTTT. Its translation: CSASGDATNEKLFF.

This CDR3 reads CASSKITSGSSYNEQFF. In DNA, the CDR3 is TGTGCCAGCAGTAAAATTACTAGCGGGAGCTCCTACAATGAGCAGTTCTTC. The chain couples TRBV6-2 or TRBV6-3 to TRBJ2-1; TRBD2 matches at 11 bases. Germline V gene sequence: CDR1 MNHEY, CDR2 SVGEGT. V was clipped by 5 bases and J by 0 bases; unmatched bases: 6. The CDR3 has 17 amino acids.

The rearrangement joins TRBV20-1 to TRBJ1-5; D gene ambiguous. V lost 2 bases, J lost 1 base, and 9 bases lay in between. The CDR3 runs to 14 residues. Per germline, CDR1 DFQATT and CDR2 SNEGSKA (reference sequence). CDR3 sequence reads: CSARPLKSNQPQHF. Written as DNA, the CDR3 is TGCAGTGCTAGACCGTTGAAAAGCAATCAGCCCCAGCATTTT.

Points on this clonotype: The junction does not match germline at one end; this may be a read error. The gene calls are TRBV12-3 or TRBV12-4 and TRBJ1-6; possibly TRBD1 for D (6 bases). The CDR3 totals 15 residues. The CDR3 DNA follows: TGTGCCAGCAGTTTAGAGGGGGTCGTTAATTTACCCCTCCACTTT. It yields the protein CASSLEGVVNLPLHF.

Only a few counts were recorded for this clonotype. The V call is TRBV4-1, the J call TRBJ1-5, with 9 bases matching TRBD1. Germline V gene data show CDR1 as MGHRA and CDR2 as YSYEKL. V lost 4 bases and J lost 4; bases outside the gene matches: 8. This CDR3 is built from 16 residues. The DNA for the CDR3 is TGCGCCAGCAGCCGCTTGTCGGGACAGGGTAATCAGCCCCAGCATTTT. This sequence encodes CASSRLSGQGNQPQHF.

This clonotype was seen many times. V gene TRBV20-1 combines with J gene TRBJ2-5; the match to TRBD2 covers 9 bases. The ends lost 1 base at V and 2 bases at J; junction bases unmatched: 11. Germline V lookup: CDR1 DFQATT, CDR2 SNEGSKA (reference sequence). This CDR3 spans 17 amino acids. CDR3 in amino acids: CSARGRGLAGIQETQYF. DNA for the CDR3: TGCAGTGCTAGAGGGCGGGGGCTAGCGGGAATTCAAGAGACCCAGTACTTC.

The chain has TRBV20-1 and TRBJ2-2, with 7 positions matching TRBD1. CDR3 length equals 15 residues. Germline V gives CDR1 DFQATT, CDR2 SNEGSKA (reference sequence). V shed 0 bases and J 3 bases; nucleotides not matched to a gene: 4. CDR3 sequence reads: CSARDLRGHTGELFF. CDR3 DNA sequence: TGCAGTGCTAGAGATCTAAGGGGGCACACCGGGGAGCTGTTTTTT.

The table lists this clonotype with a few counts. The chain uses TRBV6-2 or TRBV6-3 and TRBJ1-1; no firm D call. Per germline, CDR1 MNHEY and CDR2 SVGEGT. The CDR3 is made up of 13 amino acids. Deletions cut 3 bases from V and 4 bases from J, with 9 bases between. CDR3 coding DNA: TGTGCCAGCAGTTATTGGTCACCCACTGAAGCTTTCTTT. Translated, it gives CASSYWSPTEAFF.

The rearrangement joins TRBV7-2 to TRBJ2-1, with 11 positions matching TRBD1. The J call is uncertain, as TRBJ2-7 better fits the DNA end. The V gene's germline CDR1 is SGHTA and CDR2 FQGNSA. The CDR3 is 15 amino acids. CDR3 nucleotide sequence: TGTGCCAGCAGCTCTGCCGGGACAGGGGGCTACGAGCAGTACTTC. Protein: CASSSAGTGGYEQYF.

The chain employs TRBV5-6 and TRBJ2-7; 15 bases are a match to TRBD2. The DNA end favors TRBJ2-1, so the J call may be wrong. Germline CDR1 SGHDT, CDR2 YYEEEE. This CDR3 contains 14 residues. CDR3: CASSWGLAGGEQFF. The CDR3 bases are TGTGCCAGCAGCTGGGGACTAGCGGGAGGTGAGCAGTTCTTC.

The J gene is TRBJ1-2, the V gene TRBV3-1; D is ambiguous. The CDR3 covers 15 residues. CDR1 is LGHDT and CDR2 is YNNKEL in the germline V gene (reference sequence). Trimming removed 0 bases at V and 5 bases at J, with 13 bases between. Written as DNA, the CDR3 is TGTGCCAGCAGCCAAGAAGGCTCAGTAGGATATGGCTACACCTTC. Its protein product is CASSQEGSVGYGYTF. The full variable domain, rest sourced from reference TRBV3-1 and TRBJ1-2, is DTAVSQTPKYLVTQMGNDKSIKCEQNLGHDTMYWYKQDSKKFLKIMFSYNNKELIINETVPNRFSPKSPDKAHLNLHINSLELGDSAVYFCASSQEGSVGYGYTFGSGTRLTVV.

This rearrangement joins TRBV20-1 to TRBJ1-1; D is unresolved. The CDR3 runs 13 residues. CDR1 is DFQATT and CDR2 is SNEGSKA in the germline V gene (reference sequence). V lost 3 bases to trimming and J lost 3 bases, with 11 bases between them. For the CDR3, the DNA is TGCAGTGCTAGGAAAGGGATGGACACTGAAGCTTTCTTT. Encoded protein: CSARKGMDTEAFF.

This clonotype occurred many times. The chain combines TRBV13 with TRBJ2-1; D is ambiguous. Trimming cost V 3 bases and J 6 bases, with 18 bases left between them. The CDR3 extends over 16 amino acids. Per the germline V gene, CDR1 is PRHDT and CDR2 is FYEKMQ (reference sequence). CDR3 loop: CASSFSRPARANEQFF. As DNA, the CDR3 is TGTGCCAGCAGCTTCTCTCGACCCGCTAGAGCCAATGAGCAGTTCTTC.

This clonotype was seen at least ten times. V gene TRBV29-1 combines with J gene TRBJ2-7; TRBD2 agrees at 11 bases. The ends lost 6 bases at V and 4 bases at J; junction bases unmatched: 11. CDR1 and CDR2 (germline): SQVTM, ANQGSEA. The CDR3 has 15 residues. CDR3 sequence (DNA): TGCAGCGTAGGGATAGCGGGAGGGCCTATGTACGAGCAGTACTTC. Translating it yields CSVGIAGGPMYEQYF.

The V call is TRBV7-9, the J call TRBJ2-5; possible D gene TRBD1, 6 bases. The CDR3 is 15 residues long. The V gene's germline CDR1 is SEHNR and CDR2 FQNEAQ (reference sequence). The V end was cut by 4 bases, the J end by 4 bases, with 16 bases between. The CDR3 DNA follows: TGTGCCAGCAGCTCTCGCAGGCAGGGGAGAGAGACCCAGTACTTC. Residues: CASSSRRQGRETQYF.

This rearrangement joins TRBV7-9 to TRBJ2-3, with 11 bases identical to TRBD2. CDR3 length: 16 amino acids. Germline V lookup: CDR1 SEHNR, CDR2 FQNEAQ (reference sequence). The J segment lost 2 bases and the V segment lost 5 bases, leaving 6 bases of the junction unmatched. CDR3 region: CASSTGTSGNTDTQYF. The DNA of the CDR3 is TGTGCCAGCAGCACGGGGACTAGCGGAAACACAGATACGCAGTATTTT.